These 11 T cell receptor beta chains share one sample of origin, sequenced in a study of memory CD8 T cells in hepatitis C reinfection. The table came from immunoSEQ multiplex PCR; TCRdb's copy has only in-frame clones and leaves some out. The table includes about 50,000 clones, around nine tenths detected once. Documented time point: pre-reinfection, 55 to 20 weeks before reinfection detection. The sorted cells went straight to TCR sequencing with no prior in vitro expansion. The sample comprised naive CD8+ T cells sorted from blood. These receptors came from a man in his late teens or twenties with hepatitis C virus infection.

The CDR3 reads CASSESNQGLGETQYF. For the CDR3, the DNA is TGCGCCAGCAGTGAGTCGAACCAGGGGCTTGGAGAGACCCAGTACTTC. This chain uses TRBV10-2 with TRBJ2-5, with a tentative D call TRBD1 (6 bases). From germline, CDR1 is WSHSY and CDR2 SAAADI. Trimming removed 0 bases at V and 4 bases at J, with 15 bases between. The CDR3 contains 16 residues.

This clone came up a few times. V is TRBV5-1 and J is TRBJ1-1, with D perhaps TRBD1 (6 bases). This CDR3 is built from 14 residues. Germline assignment: CDR1 SGHRS and CDR2 YFSETQ. V lost 0 bases and J lost 4, with 10 bases in between. The CDR3, as DNA: TGCGCCAGCAGCTTGGCAGGGGCGGGCACTGAAGCTTTCTTT. It yields the protein CASSLAGAGTEAFF. Variable domain in full (rest from reference TRBV5-1 and TRBJ1-1): KAGVTQTPRYLIKTRGQQVTLSCSPISGHRSVSWYQQTPGQGLQFLFEYFSETQRNKGNFPGRFSGRQFSNSRSEMNVSTLELGDSALYLCASSLAGAGTEAFFGQGTRLTVV.

The CDR3 nucleotides are TGCGCCAGCAGCCAAGAGAGGGTCAATGAGCAGTTCTTC. Translating gives CASSQERVNEQFF. This chain links TRBV4-3 with TRBJ2-1; perhaps TRBD2 as D (5 bases). Trimming shortened V by 0 bases and J by 6 bases, and 6 bases separated the two germline ends. CDR1 LGHNA and CDR2 YSLEER come from the germline V gene. This CDR3 has 13 residues.

This rearrangement joins TRBV6-4 to TRBJ2-3; TRBD1 matches 9 bases. The V and J ends lost 0 bases and 8 bases, in that order; junction bases with no gene match: 6. CDR3 length: 15 residues. Germline-derived CDR1 and CDR2 are MRHNA and SNTAGT. This chain's CDR3 is CASSDSRTGVSTQYF. Written as DNA, the CDR3 is TGTGCCAGCAGTGACTCAAGGACAGGGGTCTCTACGCAGTATTTT.

The V gene is TRBV6-6, the J gene TRBJ2-7; the D is unclear. V shed 0 bases and J shed 1 base, with 10 bases lying between them. Germline loops: CDR1 MNHNY, CDR2 SVGAGI (reference sequence). The CDR3 sequence is 15 residues long. The CDR3, as DNA: TGTGCCAGCAGTTACTCGATTGAGAAATCCTACGAGCAGTACTTC. This translates into CASSYSIEKSYEQYF.

This clone occurred once. V usage is TRBV14 and J usage is TRBJ2-1, with a tentative D call TRBD1 (6 bases). The germline CDR1 and CDR2 sequences are SGHDN and FVKESK. The CDR3 covers 18 residues. Trimming took off 0 bases at V and 4 bases at J, with 19 bases between the two ends. CDR3 residues: CASSQDLGLTGGYNEQFF. The CDR3 DNA follows: TGTGCCAGCAGCCAAGACTTAGGATTGACAGGCGGGTACAATGAGCAGTTCTTC. Using reference TRBV14 and TRBJ2-1 for the parts outside the CDR3, the full variable domain is EAGVTQFPSHSVIEKGQTVTLRCDPISGHDNLYWYRRVMGKEIKFLLHFVKESKQDESGMPNNRFLAERTGGTYSTLKVQPAELEDSGVYFCASSQDLGLTGGYNEQFFGPGTRLTVL.

The CDR3 DNA reads TGTGCCAGCAGTCCCGGGATTTTCTCTGGAAACACCATATATTTT. Translating it yields CASSPGIFSGNTIYF. V and J are TRBV6-5 and TRBJ1-3; D gene uncertain. The length of the CDR3 is 15 residues. V was trimmed by 5 bases and J by 0 bases, leaving 11 bases between them. Germline CDR1 reads MNHEY; CDR2 reads SVGAGI.

The rearrangement links TRBV7-6 to TRBJ2-5; 7 bases are shared with TRBD2. V lost 5 bases, J lost 1 base, and 7 bases stayed unmatched. Germline CDR1 reads SGHVS; CDR2 reads FNYEAQ. The CDR3 has 15 amino acids. CDR3 nucleotide sequence: TGTGCCAGCAGCCCGGAGGGACTACCCCAAGAGACCCAGTACTTC. Encoded protein: CASSPEGLPQETQYF.

This clone was seen a handful of times. V gene TRBV6-5 combines with J gene TRBJ2-5; perhaps TRBD1 as D (5 bases). Germline V gives CDR1 MNHEY, CDR2 SVGAGI. V lost 2 bases and J lost 7, with 17 bases in between. The CDR3 is 15 residues long. The CDR3 sequence is CASSYLGPQRGTQYF. CDR3 DNA: TGTGCCAGCAGTTACCTTGGACCACAAAGGGGGACCCAGTACTTC.

The rearrangement joins TRBV2 to TRBJ2-7; 11 bases are a match to TRBD2. The CDR3 runs 18 residues. Germline CDR1 is SNHLY and CDR2 is FYNNEI. Trimming cost V 3 bases and J 3 bases; bases outside gene matches: 13. Here the CDR3 reads CASSDDVGLAGIHYEQYF. The CDR3 DNA sequence: TGTGCCAGCAGTGACGACGTAGGACTAGCGGGTATACACTACGAGCAGTACTTC.

The gene calls are TRBV16 and TRBJ1-1; tentatively, D is TRBD1 (6 bases). This CDR3 has 14 residues. The germline V gene has CDR1 KGHSY and CDR2 FQNENV. With 0 bases removed from V and 4 bases from J, the gap between germline ends came to 9 bases. This CDR3 reads CASSQSSGATEAFF. CDR3 nucleotide sequence: TGTGCCAGCAGCCAATCATCAGGGGCCACTGAAGCTTTCTTT.